This TCR beta chain stems from a study of cytomegalovirus exposure and HLA in healthy donors. Study-wide findings and caveats: Immune exposure information comprised only CMV serostatus. Later analysis found that TCR beta chains associated with HLA were more clonally expanded than other, equally common chains.

Points on this clone: Its antigen is as yet unknown.

PCR involved 60 Vbeta and 13 Jbeta primers. Only in-frame clones appear in the TCRdb table, and some are missing; sequencing was by immunoSEQ multiplex PCR. The sample has about 170,000 clones; roughly 80% are singletons. The CDR3 contains 14 residues. After removal of 7 bases from V and 1 base from J, the junction contained 8 bases not matched to a gene. Germline V gene lookup returns CDR1 SQVTM and CDR2 ANQGSEA. The source is a woman between 50 and 59 years old in good health and CMV-seropositive. The sequencing input was PBMCs. The V gene is TRBV29-1, the J gene TRBJ1-1, with 8 bases lining up with TRBD1. CDR3 sequence: CSAKNRGKNTEAFF. CDR3 in DNA: TGCAGCGCAAAGAACAGGGGGAAGAACACTGAAGCTTTCTTT.